This T cell receptor (beta chain) derives from a study of T cell responses to AZD1222 COVID-19 vaccine. Study observations and caveats: Increased Spike-specific TCR breadth and depth were observed after two AZD1222 doses. No repertoire was sampled before or during the peak T cell response, only after it. It should be noted that donors were predominantly white British and more often female, and clonal diversity was possibly underestimated. Baseline antibody screening turned up just six seropositive AZD1222 recipients.

The CDR3 has 16 amino acids. Trimming took off 6 bases at V and 2 bases at J, with 18 bases between the two ends. Per germline, CDR1 MNHEY and CDR2 SVGEGT. Here immunoSEQ multiplex PCR was the method, and the copy in TCRdb shows in-frame clones only, minus some. This sample carries 150,000 to 200,000 clones, around 87% of them seen once, and the ten largest clones take less than 3%. Remarks on this clone: Its antigen is currently unknown.

The clonotype comes from an adult in good health. The chain recombines TRBV6-2 or TRBV6-3 with TRBJ2-3; D gene ambiguous. The starting material was peripheral blood, obtained on day 0 of MenACWY control vaccination. CDR3 sequence (DNA): TGTGCCAGCAGCTATGACCCTACTCTAGACACAGATACGCAGTATTTT. As protein: CASSYDPTLDTDTQYF.